The 28 T cell receptor beta chains reported below all come from one sample, sequenced in a study of blood T cell repertoires in COVID-19 (dated by TCRdb to 2020 to 2021). Receptor amplification or capture employed the immunoSEQ multiplex PCR assay. In its TCRdb copy, this immuneACCESS table keeps in-frame sequences only and misses some clones. Where compared with another copy, unresolved V genes explain less than half of these, and the others have no known cause. The sample yields around 100,000 clones; 70% to 90% were counted once. 11% of the sample rests with the top ten. The sequencing sample was made of peripheral blood. The receptors originated from a woman aged 25-40 years with acute or convalescent COVID-19.

The V gene is TRBV5-8, the J gene TRBJ1-5; 10 bases align to TRBD1. Germline V gene lookup returns CDR1 SGHTS and CDR2 YDEGEE. The CDR3 is 16 residues long. J lost 2 bases, V lost 4 bases, and 6 bases had no gene match. CDR3 coding DNA: TGTGCCAGCAGCACCGGGACAGGGGTAGGCAATCAGCCCCAGCATTTT. It is translated as CASSTGTGVGNQPQHF.

The genes are TRBV2 and TRBJ2-7, with D uncertain. V lost 8 bases, J lost 6 bases, and 11 bases lay in between. The CDR3 extends over 11 amino acids. Germline loops: CDR1 SNHLY, CDR2 FYNNEI. The CDR3 spells CASAQALEQYF. CDR3 DNA: TGTGCCAGCGCCCAGGCCCTCGAGCAGTACTTC.

The V gene is TRBV9, the J gene TRBJ1-6; D possibly corresponds to TRBD1 (5 bases). This CDR3 is built from 14 residues. V was shortened by 4 bases and J by 6 bases, with 11 bases between the two germline ends. CDR1 is SGDLS, CDR2 YYNGEE, per germline. This chain's CDR3 is CASSKGLINSPLHF. The CDR3 DNA reads TGTGCCAGCAGCAAGGGACTGATTAATTCACCCCTCCACTTT.

The chain has TRBV19 and TRBJ1-4; the D gene is possibly TRBD1 (6 bases). The CDR3 spans 13 residues. V gave up 5 bases and J gave up 7 bases, with 11 bases separating them. CDR1 LNHDA and CDR2 SQIVND come from the germline V gene (reference sequence). Here the CDR3 reads CASSLFRGEKLFF. CDR3 DNA: TGTGCCAGTAGTCTCTTCAGGGGTGAAAAACTGTTTTTT.

The chain joins TRBV24-1 to TRBJ1-1; possibly TRBD1 for D (5 bases). Germline values: CDR1 KGHDR, CDR2 SFDVKD. Trimming cost V 3 bases and J 7 bases, with 11 bases left between them. The CDR3 runs to 13 residues. The CDR3 nucleotides are TGTGCCACCAGTGATAGGGGAGGGGATGAAGCTTTCTTT. Translated: CATSDRGGDEAFF.

This clone appeared a few times. The chain uses TRBV9 and TRBJ2-7, with 8 positions matching TRBD2. The J segment lost 5 bases and the V segment lost 1 base, leaving 8 bases of the junction unmatched. The CDR3 sequence is 15 residues long. Germline V CDR1 and CDR2: SGDLS, YYNGEE. The CDR3 region is CASSVSSGGRDEQYF. For the CDR3, the DNA is TGTGCCAGCAGCGTATCTTCGGGGGGGAGGGACGAGCAGTACTTC.

The rearrangement uses TRBV19 and TRBJ1-4; 8 bases agree with TRBD1. Per germline, CDR1 LNHDA and CDR2 SQIVND (reference sequence). V lost 5 bases to trimming and J lost 7 bases; unmatched junction nucleotides: 18. This CDR3 spans 18 amino acids. The CDR3 spells CASSRQGRGAGAGEKLFF. CDR3 sequence (DNA): TGTGCCAGTAGTCGACAGGGGAGAGGCGCCGGAGCGGGTGAAAAACTGTTTTTT.

V gene TRBV11-2 combines with J gene TRBJ2-2, with D possibly matching TRBD2 (5 bases). Germline CDR1 is SGHAT and CDR2 is FQNNGV. The CDR3 spans 15 residues. The V gene lost 2 bases and the J gene lost 4 bases, with 11 bases spanning the gap. The CDR3 spells CASSLQLVGTGELFF. CDR3 DNA: TGTGCCAGCAGCTTACAACTAGTAGGCACCGGGGAGCTGTTTTTT.

This sequence joins TRBV5-6 and TRBJ1-2; no reliable D call. With 0 bases removed from V and 0 bases from J, the gap between germline ends came to 12 bases. The germline V gene encodes CDR1 SGHDT and CDR2 YYEEEE. This CDR3 has 16 amino acids. CDR3 DNA sequence: TGTGCCAGCAGCTTGGTAAGGACTCAAGCTAACTATGGCTACACCTTC. Protein: CASSLVRTQANYGYTF.

The gene calls are TRBV9 and TRBJ1-4; TRBD1 matches at 9 bases. The germline gives CDR1 SGDLS, CDR2 YYNGEE. The CDR3 length is 15 residues. The junction had 7 bases not matched to a gene; V was cut back by 3 bases and J by 7 bases. CDR3 in amino acids: CASSGRDRVTEKLFF. The CDR3 bases are TGTGCCAGCAGCGGCCGGGACAGGGTTACTGAAAAACTGTTTTTT.

This sequence joins TRBV11-3 and TRBJ2-7; TRBD1 agrees at 7 bases. V gave up 5 bases and J gave up 0 bases; unmatched junction bases: 13. Germline lookup yields CDR1 SGHNT and CDR2 YENEEA. The CDR3 has 17 residues. CDR3 region: CASSIKTGMGISYEQYF. Written as DNA, the CDR3 is TGTGCCAGCAGCATCAAGACAGGGATGGGGATCTCCTACGAGCAGTACTTC.

The chain has TRBV9 and TRBJ2-2; D is unresolved. The CDR3 contains 11 residues. From germline, CDR1 is SGDLS and CDR2 YYNGEE. V was clipped by 6 bases and J by 7 bases, with 7 bases between them. The CDR3 region is CASTRGGELFF. DNA for the CDR3: TGTGCCAGCACGAGAGGCGGGGAGCTGTTTTTT.

The chain has TRBV27 and TRBJ2-1; 10 positions agree with TRBD2. V was clipped by 7 bases and J by 2 bases; unmatched bases: 2. This CDR3 has 14 amino acids. Germline values: CDR1 MNHEY, CDR2 SMNVEV (reference sequence). This chain's CDR3 is CASISGGTYNEQFF. The CDR3 DNA reads TGTGCCAGCATTAGCGGGGGGACCTACAATGAGCAGTTCTTC.

This chain uses TRBV11-2 with TRBJ1-3; D remains unclear. Germline V lookup: CDR1 SGHAT, CDR2 FQNNGV. The CDR3 loop spans 17 amino acids. V was pared by 5 bases and J by 0 bases, with 17 bases between. The CDR3 loop is CASSTYSRRDSGNTIYF. The CDR3 DNA reads as TGTGCCAGCAGCACCTACAGCCGCCGGGACTCTGGAAACACCATATATTTT.

J is TRBJ1-2 and V is TRBV6-5; no definite D call. This CDR3 contains 15 residues. Deletions cut 4 bases from V and 2 bases from J, with 14 bases between. Germline values: CDR1 MNHEY, CDR2 SVGAGI. The CDR3, as DNA: TGTGCCAGCAGTTCTACGGGCCGGGAGAACTATGGCTACACCTTC. This gives the protein CASSSTGRENYGYTF.

This rearrangement joins TRBV28 to TRBJ1-2; D remains unclear. V lost 2 bases and J lost 4, with 11 bases in between. This CDR3 contains 14 residues. Per germline, CDR1 MDHEN and CDR2 SYDVKM. Here the CDR3 reads CASSLPGTAYGYTF. The CDR3 region has the DNA TGTGCCAGCAGTTTACCTGGCACAGCCTATGGCTACACCTTC.

This chain connects TRBV5-1 to TRBJ1-6; 7 bases agree with TRBD1. The CDR3 spans 15 residues. With 1 base clipped from V and 5 bases from J, the junction kept 3 bases outside the gene matches. Germline V lookup: CDR1 SGHRS, CDR2 YFSETQ. This chain's CDR3 is CASSLRQGDNSPLHF. CDR3 in DNA: TGCGCCAGCAGCTTGAGGCAGGGGGATAATTCACCCCTCCACTTT.

The chain is built from TRBV9 and TRBJ2-3; 11 bases align to TRBD1. Germline lookup yields CDR1 SGDLS and CDR2 YYNGEE. The CDR3 loop spans 15 amino acids. After removal of 1 base from V and 3 bases from J, the junction contained 1 base not matched to a gene. The CDR3 sequence: CASSVRDRGTDTQYF. The CDR3 DNA sequence: TGTGCCAGCAGCGTAAGGGACAGGGGGACAGATACGCAGTATTTT.

The genes are TRBV18 and TRBJ2-5; the D is unclear. Germline values: CDR1 KGHSH, CDR2 LQKENI. V dropped 1 base and J dropped 2 bases, with 11 bases sitting between them. The CDR3 is made up of 15 amino acids. The CDR3 region has the DNA TGTGCCAGCTCACCACTACCAGTCCAACAAGAGACCCAGTACTTC. It specifies CASSPLPVQQETQYF.

The chain joins TRBV5-1 to TRBJ1-1; D is unresolved. This CDR3 region has 15 residues. Germline lookup yields CDR1 SGHRS and CDR2 YFSETQ. Trimming cost V 0 bases and J 4 bases, with 13 bases left between them. This CDR3 is CASSLVSGEGTEAFF. The CDR3 nucleotides are TGCGCCAGCAGCTTGGTTTCGGGCGAGGGCACTGAAGCTTTCTTT.

This chain links TRBV25-1 with TRBJ1-6, with 10 bases lining up with TRBD1. Germline assignment: CDR1 MGHDK and CDR2 SYGVNS. The length of the CDR3 is 13 residues. The trim removed 8 bases at V and 7 bases at J, leaving 2 bases unmatched. For the CDR3, the DNA is TGTGCCAGCTCGGACAGGGGGAATTCACCCCTCCACTTT. This gives the protein CASSDRGNSPLHF.

The chain links TRBV5-6 to TRBJ2-3; 11 bases agree with TRBD2. Germline V gene sequence: CDR1 SGHDT, CDR2 YYEEEE. This CDR3 comprises 17 residues. V trimming: 0 bases; J trimming: 4 bases; junction bases outside the gene matches: 7. The CDR3 sequence: CASSLVLAGGGSDTQYF. For the CDR3, the DNA is TGTGCCAGCAGCTTGGTTCTAGCGGGGGGCGGATCAGATACGCAGTATTTT.

The chain carries TRBV28 and TRBJ2-7; D possibly corresponds to TRBD2 (6 bases). Trimming left V 7 bases short and J 5 bases short, with 15 bases between. The CDR3 is 13 residues long. In germline, CDR1 is MDHEN, CDR2 SYDVKM. This CDR3 is CASNLGGLDEQYF. CDR3 DNA: TGTGCCAGCAACCTGGGGGGTCTCGACGAGCAGTACTTC.

This chain connects TRBV3-1 (or the pseudogene TRBV3-2) to TRBJ1-6, with a tentative D call TRBD1 (5 bases). This CDR3 region has 15 residues. Trimming left V 4 bases short and J 9 bases short, with 16 bases between. Looked up from germline, CDR1 is LGHDT and CDR2 is YNNKEL (reference sequence). The chain's CDR3 is CASSRGGEGGSPLHF. CDR3 sequence (DNA): TGTGCCAGCAGCCGCGGGGGGGAGGGTGGTTCACCCCTCCACTTT.

The chain has TRBV5-1 and TRBJ2-1; D possibly corresponds to TRBD2 (7 bases). Germline loops: CDR1 SGHRS, CDR2 YFSETQ. This CDR3 has 14 residues. The ends were cut back, 4 bases at V and 5 bases at J, with 13 bases in the middle. CDR3 DNA sequence: TGCGCCAGCAGCCTCGGGGGGCAGCACAATGAGCAGTTCTTC. Amino acids: CASSLGGQHNEQFF.

The chain has TRBV7-9 and TRBJ2-2, with 7 nucleotides matching TRBD1. Germline V gives CDR1 SEHNR, CDR2 FQNEAQ (reference sequence). The CDR3 has 13 residues. Losses at the gene ends were 11 bases for V and 3 bases for J; bases not matched to a gene: 6. The CDR3 is CAADRLDTGELFF. The CDR3 region has the DNA TGTGCCGCGGACAGGTTGGACACCGGGGAGCTGTTTTTT.

The chain uses TRBV6-5 and TRBJ2-2; 11 bases are a match to TRBD1. V lost 5 bases, J lost 6 bases, and 2 bases stayed unmatched. This CDR3 comprises 14 residues. Germline V gene lookup returns CDR1 MNHEY and CDR2 SVGAGI. CDR3 sequence reads: CASSPGQGAGELFF. The CDR3 nucleotides read TGTGCCAGCAGTCCGGGACAGGGGGCCGGGGAGCTGTTTTTT.

This clone was counted a few times. The V gene is TRBV11-2, the J gene TRBJ2-2; TRBD2 matches at 10 bases. CDR3 length equals 16 residues. V was clipped by 5 bases and J by 5 bases; unmatched bases: 8. Per germline, CDR1 SGHAT and CDR2 FQNNGV. The CDR3 DNA is TGTGCCAGCAGCAATCCTAGCGGGGGTGGGACCGGGGAGCTGTTTTTT. Amino acids: CASSNPSGGGTGELFF.